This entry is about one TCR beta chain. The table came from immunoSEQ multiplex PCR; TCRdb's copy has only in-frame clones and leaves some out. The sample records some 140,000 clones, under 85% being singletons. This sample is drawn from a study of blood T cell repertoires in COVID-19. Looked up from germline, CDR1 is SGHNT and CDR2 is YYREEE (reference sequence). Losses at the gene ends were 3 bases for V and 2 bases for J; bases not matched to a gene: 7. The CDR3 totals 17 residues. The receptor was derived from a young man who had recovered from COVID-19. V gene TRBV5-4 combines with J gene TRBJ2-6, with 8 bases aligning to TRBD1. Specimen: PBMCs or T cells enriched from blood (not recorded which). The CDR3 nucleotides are TGTGCCAGCAGCTCTCCGACAGGGGCCACTGGGGCCAACGTCCTGACTTTC. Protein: CASSSPTGATGANVLTF.